One and the same sample provided the 9 T cell receptor beta chains below, sequenced in a study of T cell repertoires in cytomegalovirus infection (dated by TCRdb to the late 2010s). Instrument used: Illumina HiSeq 1500. TCRdb reran the public reads through fastp at Q25 and MiXCR, keeping productive beta chains. Each entry is one CDR3 protein sequence, shown with its most common DNA and genes. Within this sample are some 400,000 distinct CDR3 sequences, with around 18% of them counted one time only. The ten largest account for about 10% of the sample. Material: PBMCs. The receptors derive from a human donor in good health (CMV status not recorded). Some clones in this sample may be carry-over from other donors' samples.

This clonotype occurred many times. This chain joins TRBV7-2 and TRBJ2-2; D possibly matches TRBD1 or TRBD2 (6 bases each). V lost 2 bases to trimming and J lost 6 bases, with 13 bases between them. This CDR3 spans 15 amino acids. From germline, CDR1 is SGHTA and CDR2 FQGNSA. The CDR3 coding sequence is TGTGCCAGCAGCTTATACTTTGGGGGGCCCGGGGAGCTGTTTTTT. It specifies CASSLYFGGPGELFF. The full variable domain, completed using reference TRBV7-2 and TRBJ2-2, is GAGVSQSPSNKVTEKGKDVELRCDPISGHTALYWYRQSLGQGLEFLIYFQGNSAPDKSGLPSDRFSAERTGGSVSTLTIQRTQQEDSAVYLCASSLYFGGPGELFFGEGSRLTVL.

V usage is TRBV4-3 and J usage is TRBJ1-5, with D tentatively TRBD1 (5 bases). The length of the CDR3 is 16 residues. V shed 4 bases and J shed 0 bases, with 13 bases lying between them. The V gene's germline CDR1 is LGHNA and CDR2 YSLEER. The CDR3: CASSLTWGNSNQPQHF. CDR3 sequence (DNA): TGCGCCAGCAGCCTCACCTGGGGCAATAGCAATCAGCCCCAGCATTTT.

This clonotype turned up a few times. The chain employs TRBV28 and TRBJ2-6, with D unresolved. The CDR3 totals 14 residues. In germline, CDR1 is MDHEN, CDR2 SYDVKM. Trimming left V 4 bases short and J 0 bases short, with 4 bases between. The CDR3 nucleotides are TGTGCCAGCAGTTATGACTCTGGGGCCAACGTCCTGACTTTC. The encoded protein is CASSYDSGANVLTF.

This clonotype was found once. The chain is built from TRBV10-3 and TRBJ1-2; D is unclear. The CDR3 length is 13 residues. Trimming removed 4 bases at V and 5 bases at J, with 11 bases between. Per the germline V gene, CDR1 is ENHRY and CDR2 is SYGVKD. CDR3: CAISVVENYGYTF. The DNA for the CDR3 is TGTGCCATCAGTGTAGTAGAAAATTATGGCTACACCTTC.

V usage is TRBV3-1 and J usage is TRBJ1-3; tentative D call: TRBD1 (6 bases). The germline V gene has CDR1 LGHDT and CDR2 YNNKEL (reference sequence). The CDR3 spans 15 residues. Trimming took off 3 bases at V and 3 bases at J, with 12 bases between the two ends. This chain's CDR3 is CASSHLDRIGNTIYF. The CDR3 nucleotides are TGTGCCAGCAGCCACCTTGACAGGATTGGAAACACCATATATTTT.

This clonotype was observed a few times. DNA for the CDR3: TGTGCCAGCAGCGTAGGCGGGAGTATCGGGATTCAGTACTTC. Encoded protein: CASSVGGSIGIQYF. The gene calls are TRBV9 and TRBJ2-4; 7 positions agree with TRBD2. With V trimmed by 0 bases and J by 10 bases, 7 bases remained unmatched. Looked up from germline, CDR1 is SGDLS and CDR2 is YYNGEE. CDR3 size: 14 residues.

Worth noting for this clonotype: At one boundary the junction diverges from the germline segment, which might be a read error. This chain connects TRBV7-9 to TRBJ2-5; 7 nucleotides align to TRBD2. CDR3 size: 13 residues. Germline CDR1 reads SEHNR; CDR2 reads FQNEAQ (reference sequence). CDR3 DNA sequence: TGTGCCGGCAGCTCGACTAGCAGGGAGACCCAGTACTTC. Its protein product is CAGSSTSRETQYF. Combining the CDR3 with reference TRBV7-9 and TRBJ2-5 gives the whole variable domain DTGVSQNPRHKITKRGQNVTFRCDPISEHNRLYWYRQTLGQGPEFLTYFQNEAQLEKSRLLSDRFSAERPKGSFSTLEIQRTEQGDSAMYLCAGSSTSRETQYFGPGTRLLVL.

The chain has TRBV4-1 and TRBJ2-1, with 13 bases aligning to TRBD2. The germline V gene has CDR1 MGHRA and CDR2 YSYEKL. The CDR3 spans 17 residues. Trimming cost V 4 bases and J 1 base; bases outside gene matches: 4. The CDR3 reads CASSRQLAGGSYNEQFF. CDR3 nucleotide sequence: TGCGCCAGCAGCCGTCAACTAGCGGGGGGGTCCTACAATGAGCAGTTCTTC.

This clonotype was detected a few times. The chain's CDR3 is CASMRSLNTEAFF. CDR3 in DNA: TGTGCCAGCATGCGCAGCCTGAACACTGAAGCTTTCTTT. The chain has TRBV7-2 and TRBJ1-1; D uncertain. The V end was cut by 7 bases, the J end by 0 bases, with 9 bases between. Germline-derived CDR1 and CDR2 are SGHTA and FQGNSA. CDR3 size: 13 residues.